This T cell receptor beta chain was identified in a study of blood T cell repertoires in COVID-19. Study context: Both acute and convalescent COVID-19 samples were obtained from the United States, Italy and Spain. Nucleic acid was either cDNA or gDNA, and it came from T cells, B-cell-depleted T cells, or PBMCs.

Authors' methods: Amplifying reference gene primers gave estimates of nucleated cell counts. TCRdb keeps only in-frame clones here, not all; method: immunoSEQ multiplex PCR. V, J and clone size were drawn from that table, and D and trimming were deduced from the DNA. The sample contains about 97,000 clones, more than 85% of which appear only once. V shed 7 bases and J 8 bases; nucleotides not matched to a gene: 8. Per the germline V gene, CDR1 is LNHDA and CDR2 is SQIVND (reference sequence). The CDR3 sequence is 14 residues long. The sample taken for sequencing was peripheral blood. The TCR originated in a man in his forties or fifties with active or convalescent COVID-19. V gene TRBV19 combines with J gene TRBJ1-5; 10 nucleotides match TRBD1. The CDR3 protein is CASKAGQGYKPQHF. In nucleotides, the CDR3 is TGTGCCAGTAAAGCGGGACAGGGGTATAAGCCCCAGCATTTT.